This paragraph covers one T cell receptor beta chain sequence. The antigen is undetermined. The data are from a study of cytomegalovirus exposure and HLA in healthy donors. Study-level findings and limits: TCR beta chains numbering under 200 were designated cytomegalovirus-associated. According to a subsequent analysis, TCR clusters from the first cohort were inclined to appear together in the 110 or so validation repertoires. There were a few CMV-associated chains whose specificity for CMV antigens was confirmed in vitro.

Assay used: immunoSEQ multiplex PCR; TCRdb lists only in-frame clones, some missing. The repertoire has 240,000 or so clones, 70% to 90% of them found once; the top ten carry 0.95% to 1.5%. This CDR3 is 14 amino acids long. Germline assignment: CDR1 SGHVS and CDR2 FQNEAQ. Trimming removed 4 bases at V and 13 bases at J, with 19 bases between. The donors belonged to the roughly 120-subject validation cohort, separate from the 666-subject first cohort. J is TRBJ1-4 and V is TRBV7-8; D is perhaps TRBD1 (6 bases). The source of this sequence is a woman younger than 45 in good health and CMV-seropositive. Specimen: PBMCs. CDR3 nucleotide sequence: TGTGCCAGCAGCTCGGAACCGGGACATAGGGGACTGTTTTTT. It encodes CASSSEPGHRGLFF.